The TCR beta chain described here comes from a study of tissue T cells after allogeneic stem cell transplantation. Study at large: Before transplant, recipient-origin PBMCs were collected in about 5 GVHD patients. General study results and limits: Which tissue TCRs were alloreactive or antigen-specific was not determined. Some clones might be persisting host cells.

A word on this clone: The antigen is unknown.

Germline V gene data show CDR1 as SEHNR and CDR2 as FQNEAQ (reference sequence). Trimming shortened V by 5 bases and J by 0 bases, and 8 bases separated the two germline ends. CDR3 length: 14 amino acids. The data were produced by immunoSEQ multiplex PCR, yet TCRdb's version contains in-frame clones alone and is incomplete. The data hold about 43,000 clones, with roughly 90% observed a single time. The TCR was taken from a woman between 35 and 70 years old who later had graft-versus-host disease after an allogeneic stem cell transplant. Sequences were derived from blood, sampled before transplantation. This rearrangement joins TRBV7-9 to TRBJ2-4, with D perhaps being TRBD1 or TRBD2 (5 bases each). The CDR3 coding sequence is TGTGCCAGCAGCCTGGGGGTAGCCAAAAACATTCAGTACTTC. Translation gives CASSLGVAKNIQYF. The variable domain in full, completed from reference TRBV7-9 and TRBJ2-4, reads DTGVSQNPRHKITKRGQNVTFRCDPISEHNRLYWYRQTLGQGPEFLTYFQNEAQLEKSRLLSDRFSAERPKGSFSTLEIQRTEQGDSAMYLCASSLGVAKNIQYFGAGTRLSVL.